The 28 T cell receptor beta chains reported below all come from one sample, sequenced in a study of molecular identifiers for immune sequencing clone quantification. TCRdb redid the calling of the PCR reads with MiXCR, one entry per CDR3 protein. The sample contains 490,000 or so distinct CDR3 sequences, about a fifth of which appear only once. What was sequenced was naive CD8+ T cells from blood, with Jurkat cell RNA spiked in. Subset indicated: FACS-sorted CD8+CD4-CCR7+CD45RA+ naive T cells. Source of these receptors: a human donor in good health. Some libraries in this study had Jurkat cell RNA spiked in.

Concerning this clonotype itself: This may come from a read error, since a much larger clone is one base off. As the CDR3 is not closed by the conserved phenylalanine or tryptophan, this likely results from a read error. This chain's CDR3 is CASSSLAGATGELFL. The CDR3 DNA reads TGTGCCAGCAGTTCTCTAGCGGGAGCCACCGGGGAGCTGTTTCTT. The chain has TRBV28 and TRBJ2-2; 10 nucleotides align to TRBD2. This CDR3 region has 15 residues. Germline V CDR1 and CDR2: MDHEN, SYDVKM. Losses at the gene ends were 4 bases for V and 4 bases for J; bases not matched to a gene: 3.

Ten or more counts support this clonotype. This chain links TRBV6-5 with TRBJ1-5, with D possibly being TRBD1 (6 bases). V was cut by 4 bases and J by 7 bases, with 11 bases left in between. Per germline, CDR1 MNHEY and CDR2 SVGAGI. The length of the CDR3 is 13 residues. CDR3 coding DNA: TGTGCCAGCAGTTCCCAGGGGCACCAGCCCCAGCATTTT. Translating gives CASSSQGHQPQHF.

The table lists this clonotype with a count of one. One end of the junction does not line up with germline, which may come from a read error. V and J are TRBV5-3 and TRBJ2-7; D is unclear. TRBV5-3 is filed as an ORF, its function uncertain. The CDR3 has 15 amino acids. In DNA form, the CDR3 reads TGTGCCAGCAGCTTGCTTGCGGAACTGGGCTACGAGCAGTACTTC. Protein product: CASSLLAELGYEQYF.

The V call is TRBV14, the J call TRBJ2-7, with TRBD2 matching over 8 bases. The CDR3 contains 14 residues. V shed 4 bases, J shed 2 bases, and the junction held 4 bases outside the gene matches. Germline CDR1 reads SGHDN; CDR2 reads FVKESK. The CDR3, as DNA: TGTGCCAGCAGCCCGGGGGGGAATCCCTACGAGCAGTACTTC. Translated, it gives CASSPGGNPYEQYF.

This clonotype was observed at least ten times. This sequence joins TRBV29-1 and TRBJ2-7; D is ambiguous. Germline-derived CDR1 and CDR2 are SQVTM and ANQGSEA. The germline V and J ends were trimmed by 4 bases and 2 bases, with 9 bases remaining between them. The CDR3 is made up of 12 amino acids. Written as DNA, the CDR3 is TGCAGCGTTGTGGGCCAGACCTACGAGCAGTACTTC. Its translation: CSVVGQTYEQYF.

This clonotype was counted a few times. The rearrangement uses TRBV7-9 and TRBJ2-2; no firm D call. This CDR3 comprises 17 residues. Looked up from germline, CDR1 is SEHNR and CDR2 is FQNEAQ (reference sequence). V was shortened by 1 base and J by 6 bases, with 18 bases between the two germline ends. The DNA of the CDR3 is TGTGCCAGCAGCTTAGGTGGAGCAGGACCGTTATCCGGGGAGCTGTTTTTT. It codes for CASSLGGAGPLSGELFF.

The CDR3 loop is CASSILAGLTYEQYF. The CDR3 DNA sequence: TGTGCCAGCAGTATCCTAGCGGGGCTTACCTACGAGCAGTACTTC. The chain joins TRBV27 to TRBJ2-7, with 9 bases aligning to TRBD2. Germline CDR1 is MNHEY and CDR2 is SMNVEV (reference sequence). The ends lost 5 bases at V and 2 bases at J; junction bases unmatched: 7. This CDR3 is 15 amino acids long.

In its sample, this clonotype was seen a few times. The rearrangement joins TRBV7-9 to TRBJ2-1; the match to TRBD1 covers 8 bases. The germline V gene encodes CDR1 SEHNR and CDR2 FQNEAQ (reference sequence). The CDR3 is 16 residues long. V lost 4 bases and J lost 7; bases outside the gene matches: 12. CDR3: CASSSTGVTLRNEQFF. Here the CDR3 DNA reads TGTGCCAGCAGCTCGACAGGGGTCACCCTAAGGAATGAGCAGTTCTTC.

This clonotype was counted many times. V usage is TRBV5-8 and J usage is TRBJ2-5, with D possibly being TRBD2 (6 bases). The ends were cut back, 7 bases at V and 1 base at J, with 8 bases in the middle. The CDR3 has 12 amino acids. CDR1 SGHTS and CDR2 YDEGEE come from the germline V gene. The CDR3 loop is CASSRGQETQYF. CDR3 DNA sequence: TGTGCCAGCTCGCGGGGCCAAGAGACCCAGTACTTC.

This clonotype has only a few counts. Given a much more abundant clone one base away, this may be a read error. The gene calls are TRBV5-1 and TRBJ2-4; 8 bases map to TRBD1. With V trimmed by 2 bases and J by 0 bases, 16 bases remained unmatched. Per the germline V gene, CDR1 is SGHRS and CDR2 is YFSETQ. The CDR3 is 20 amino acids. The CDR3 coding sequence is TGCGCCAGCAGCTTATTTAGGGACAGGACCTATAACCTAGCCAAAAACATTCAGTACTTC. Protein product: CASSLFRDRTYNLAKNIQYF.

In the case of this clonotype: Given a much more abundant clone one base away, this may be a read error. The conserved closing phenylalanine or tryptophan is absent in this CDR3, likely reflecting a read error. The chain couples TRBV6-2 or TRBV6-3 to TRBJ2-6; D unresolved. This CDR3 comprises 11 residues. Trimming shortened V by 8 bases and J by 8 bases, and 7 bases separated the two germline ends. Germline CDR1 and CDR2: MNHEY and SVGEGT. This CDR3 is CASSNPNVLTS. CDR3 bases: TGTGCCAGCTCCAATCCCAACGTCCTGACTTCC.

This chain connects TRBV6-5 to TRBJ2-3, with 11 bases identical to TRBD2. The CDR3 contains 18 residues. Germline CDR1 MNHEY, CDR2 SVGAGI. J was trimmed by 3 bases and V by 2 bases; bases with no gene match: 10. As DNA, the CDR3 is TGTGCCAGCAGTTACACACCCCCCACTAGCGGGAGTACAGATACGCAGTATTTT. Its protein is CASSYTPPTSGSTDTQYF.

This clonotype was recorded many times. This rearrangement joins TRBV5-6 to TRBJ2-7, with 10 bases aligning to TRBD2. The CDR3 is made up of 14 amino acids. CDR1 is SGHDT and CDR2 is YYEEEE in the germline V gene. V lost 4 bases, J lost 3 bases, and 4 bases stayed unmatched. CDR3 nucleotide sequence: TGTGCCAGCAGCGGGGTAGCGGGAGGCTACGAGCAGTACTTC. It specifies CASSGVAGGYEQYF.

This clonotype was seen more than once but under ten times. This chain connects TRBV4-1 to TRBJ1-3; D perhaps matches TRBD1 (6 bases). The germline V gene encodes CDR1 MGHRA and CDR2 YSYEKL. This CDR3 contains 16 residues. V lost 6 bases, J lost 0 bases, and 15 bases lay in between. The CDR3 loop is CASRTMGGNSGNTIYF. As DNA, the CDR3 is TGCGCCAGCAGGACTATGGGGGGCAACTCTGGAAACACCATATATTTT.

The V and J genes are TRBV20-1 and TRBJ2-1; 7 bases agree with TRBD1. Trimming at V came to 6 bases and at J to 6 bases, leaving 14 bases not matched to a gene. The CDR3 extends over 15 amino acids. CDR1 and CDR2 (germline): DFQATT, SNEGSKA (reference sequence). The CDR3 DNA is TGCAGTGCCGACCAAACCGGGACAGTATCCAATGAGCAGTTCTTC. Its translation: CSADQTGTVSNEQFF.

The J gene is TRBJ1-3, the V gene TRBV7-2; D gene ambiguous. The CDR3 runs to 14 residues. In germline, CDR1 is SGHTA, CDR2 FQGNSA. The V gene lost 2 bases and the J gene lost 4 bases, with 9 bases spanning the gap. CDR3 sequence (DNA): TGTGCCAGCAGCTTAATGGGAGTGGGAAACACCATATATTTT. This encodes CASSLMGVGNTIYF.

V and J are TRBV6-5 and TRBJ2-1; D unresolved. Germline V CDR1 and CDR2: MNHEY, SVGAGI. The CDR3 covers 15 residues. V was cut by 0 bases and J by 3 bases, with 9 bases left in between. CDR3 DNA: TGTGCCAGCAGTTACTCCCGGACCGTCTACAATGAGCAGTTCTTC. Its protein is CASSYSRTVYNEQFF.

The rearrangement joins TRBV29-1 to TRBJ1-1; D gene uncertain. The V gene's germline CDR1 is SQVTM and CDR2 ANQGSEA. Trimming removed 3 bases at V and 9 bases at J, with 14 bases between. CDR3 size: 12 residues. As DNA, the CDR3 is TGCAGCGTTGATTTAGTCGGACGGCAAGCTTTCTTT. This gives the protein CSVDLVGRQAFF.

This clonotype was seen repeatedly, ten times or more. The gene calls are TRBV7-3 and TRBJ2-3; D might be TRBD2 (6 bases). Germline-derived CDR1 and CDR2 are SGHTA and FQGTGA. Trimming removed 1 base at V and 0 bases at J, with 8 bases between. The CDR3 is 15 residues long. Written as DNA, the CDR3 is TGTGCCAGCAGCTTAATAGCGGCTAGCACAGATACGCAGTATTTT. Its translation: CASSLIAASTDTQYF.

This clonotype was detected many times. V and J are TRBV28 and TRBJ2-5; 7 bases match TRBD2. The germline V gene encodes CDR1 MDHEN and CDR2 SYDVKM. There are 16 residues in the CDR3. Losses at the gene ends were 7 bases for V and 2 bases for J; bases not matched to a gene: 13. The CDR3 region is CASKHPRGRDQETQYF. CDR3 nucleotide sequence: TGTGCCAGCAAACATCCCCGGGGGAGGGATCAAGAGACCCAGTACTTC. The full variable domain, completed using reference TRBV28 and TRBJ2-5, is DVKVTQSSRYLVKRTGEKVFLECVQDMDHENMFWYRQDPGLGLRLIYFSYDVKMKEKGDIPEGYSVSREKKERFSLILESASTNQTSMYLCASKHPRGRDQETQYFGPGTRLLVL.

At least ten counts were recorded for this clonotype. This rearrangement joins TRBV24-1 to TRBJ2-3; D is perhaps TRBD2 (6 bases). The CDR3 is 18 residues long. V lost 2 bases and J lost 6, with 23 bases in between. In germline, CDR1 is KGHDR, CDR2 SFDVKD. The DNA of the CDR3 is TGTGCCACCAGTGATTCAAACCAGGACTATCACTGGTTCGATACGCAGTATTTT. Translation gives CATSDSNQDYHWFDTQYF.

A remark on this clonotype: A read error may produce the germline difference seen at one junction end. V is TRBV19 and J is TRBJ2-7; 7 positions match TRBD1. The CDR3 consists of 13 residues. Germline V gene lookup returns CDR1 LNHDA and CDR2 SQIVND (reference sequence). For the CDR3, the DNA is TGTGCCAGTAGTATCGGGACAGATTACGGGCAGTACTTC. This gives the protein CASSIGTDYGQYF.

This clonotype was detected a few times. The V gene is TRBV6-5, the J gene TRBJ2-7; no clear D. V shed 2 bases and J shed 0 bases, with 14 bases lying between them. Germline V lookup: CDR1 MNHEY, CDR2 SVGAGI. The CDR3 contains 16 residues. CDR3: CASSYGLRTSSYEQYF. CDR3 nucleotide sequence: TGTGCCAGCAGTTACGGGCTGCGGACGAGCTCCTACGAGCAGTACTTC.

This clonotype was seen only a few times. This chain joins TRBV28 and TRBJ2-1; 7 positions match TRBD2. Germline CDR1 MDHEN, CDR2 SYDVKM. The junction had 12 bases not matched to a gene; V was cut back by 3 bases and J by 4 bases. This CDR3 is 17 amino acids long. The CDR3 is CASSFRSGLAGYNEQFF. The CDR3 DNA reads TGTGCCAGCAGTTTTAGGTCCGGCTTAGCGGGTTACAATGAGCAGTTCTTC.

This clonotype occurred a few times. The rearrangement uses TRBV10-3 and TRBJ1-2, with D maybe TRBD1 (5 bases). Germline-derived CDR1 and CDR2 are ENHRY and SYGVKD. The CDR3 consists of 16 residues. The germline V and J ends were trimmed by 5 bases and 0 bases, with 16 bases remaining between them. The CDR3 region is CAISRPPGQANYGYTF. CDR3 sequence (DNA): TGTGCCATCAGTAGGCCTCCGGGGCAAGCTAACTATGGCTACACCTTC.

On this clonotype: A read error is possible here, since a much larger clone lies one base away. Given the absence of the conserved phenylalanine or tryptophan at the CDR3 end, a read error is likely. The CDR3 DNA sequence: TGTGCCAGCAGTCAATGGGGGACAACTGAAGCTTTCCTT. Its protein is CASSQWGTTEAFL. V usage is TRBV13 and J usage is TRBJ1-1; D is possibly TRBD1 (6 bases). Germline V lookup: CDR1 PRHDT, CDR2 FYEKMQ (reference sequence). The CDR3 sequence is 13 residues long. V lost 6 bases and J lost 5, with 13 bases in between.

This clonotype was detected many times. CDR3 loop: CASSLTPQTHSNQPQHF. The CDR3 DNA follows: TGTGCCAGCAGCTTAACACCGCAGACCCATAGCAATCAGCCCCAGCATTTT. V usage is TRBV7-8 and J usage is TRBJ1-5; no firm D call. Germline CDR1 is SGHVS and CDR2 is FQNEAQ. Trimming took 2 bases from V and 0 from J, leaving 14 bases between them. The CDR3 has 17 amino acids.

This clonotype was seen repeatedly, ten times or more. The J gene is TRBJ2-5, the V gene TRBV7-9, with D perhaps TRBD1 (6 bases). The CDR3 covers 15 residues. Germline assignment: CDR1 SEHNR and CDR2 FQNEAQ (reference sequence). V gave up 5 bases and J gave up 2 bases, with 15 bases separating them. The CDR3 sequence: CASSMSGTLQETQYF. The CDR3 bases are TGTGCCAGCAGCATGTCCGGGACATTACAAGAGACCCAGTACTTC.